This T cell receptor beta chain is from a study of OX40 agonist ivuxolimab in advanced cancers. Study summary: Prior therapy, whether anti-PD-1, anti-PD-L1 or anti-CTLA-4, was allowed, and more than 35% had some.

Repertoires were generated with immunoSEQ multiplex PCR, while TCRdb's copy carries only in-frame clones and drops some. This table has tens of thousands of clones, roughly nine tenths appearing once. CDR1 and CDR2 from the germline V gene are SNHLY and FYNNEI. Trimming removed 6 bases at V and 4 bases at J, with 13 bases between. The length of the CDR3 is 14 residues. Here the sequenced sample was CD4+ or CD8+ T cells sorted from blood, taken in a trial of the OX40 agonist ivuxolimab. The chain combines TRBV2 with TRBJ2-1; possible D gene TRBD2, 5 bases. The sequence was obtained from an adult with an advanced solid tumor such as melanoma, head and neck, liver or kidney cancer. The CDR3, as DNA: TGTGCCAGCAGAGCAATACTAGTTTACAATGAGCAGTTCTTC. Amino acids: CASRAILVYNEQFF.